This TCR beta chain was sequenced during a study of CD8 T cells in Susac syndrome. With random hexamers, about 0.5 to 1 ug RNA was reverse transcribed. TCRdb re-called the immunoSEQ multiplex PCR reads with MiXCR, one entry per CDR3 protein. The table includes 190,000 or so distinct CDR3 sequences, around 95% detected once. Sequencing of TCR beta, carried out with a high-throughput approach, was applied to CD8+ and CD4+ T cells from the blood. Treatment-naive patients with stable or active relapsing-remitting disease served as multiple sclerosis controls. TEMRA cells were FACS-enriched, while CD8+ and CD4+ T cells were negatively isolated. Germline values: CDR1 SQVTM, CDR2 ANQGSEA. V gave up 3 bases and J gave up 7 bases; unmatched junction bases: 8. CDR3 size: 14 residues.

This receptor was taken from a human donor with multiple sclerosis. The chain carries TRBV29-1 and TRBJ1-4, with TRBD1 identical over 7 bases. Sequenced sample: CD4+ T cells from PBMCs. The CDR3 is CSVERQGSPEKLFF. The CDR3 nucleotides are TGCAGCGTTGAGAGACAGGGTTCACCTGAAAAACTGTTTTTT. Full variable domain (outside the CDR3, taken from reference TRBV29-1 and TRBJ1-4): SAVISQKPSRDICQRGTSLTIQCQVDSQVTMMFWYRQQPGQSLTLIATANQGSEATYESGFVIDKFPISRPNLTFSTLTVSNMSPEDSSIYLCSVERQGSPEKLFFGSGTQLSVL.